This T cell receptor beta chain was identified during a study of shared clonotypes between healthy human individuals. Remarks on this clone: Its antigen is not identified.

Selected positively for CCR7 and CD45RO-negative, naive CD8 cells excluded terminally differentiated effector memory CD45RA+ cells. In the original workflow: As immunoSEQ supplied junction-only sequences (without quality scores), filtering differed. The table came from immunoSEQ multiplex PCR; TCRdb's copy has only in-frame clones and leaves some out. The V and J calls and clone size come from that table; D and trimming were worked out from the DNA. The data contain millions of clones, about 95% of them seen just once; the ten biggest clones take up 0.85% to 1.3%. V lost 5 bases and J lost 3, with 11 bases in between. Germline CDR1 is MDHEN and CDR2 is SYDVKM. This CDR3 spans 14 amino acids. Findings and caveats of the study: Inspection by rarefaction showed sorted-subset sequencing to be incomplete despite large depth.

V is TRBV28 and J is TRBJ1-5; no clear D. The receptor was derived from a young man in good health. Sequencing was done on a sample of naive CD8+ T cells sorted from blood. The CDR3 region is CASSLGPTNQPQHF. The CDR3 nucleotides read TGTGCCAGCAGTCTAGGACCGACCAATCAGCCCCAGCATTTT.